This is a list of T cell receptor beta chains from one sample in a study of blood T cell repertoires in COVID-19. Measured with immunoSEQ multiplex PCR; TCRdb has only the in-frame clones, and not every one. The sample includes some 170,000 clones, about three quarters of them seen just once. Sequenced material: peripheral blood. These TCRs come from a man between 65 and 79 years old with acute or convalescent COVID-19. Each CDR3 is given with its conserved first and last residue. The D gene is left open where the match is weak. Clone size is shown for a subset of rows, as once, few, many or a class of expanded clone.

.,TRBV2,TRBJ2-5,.,CASSGAGRQETQYF
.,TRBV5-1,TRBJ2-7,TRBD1,CASSWTGAHEQYF
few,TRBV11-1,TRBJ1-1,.,CASSLGGRGEAFF
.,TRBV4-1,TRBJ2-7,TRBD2,CASSQEVSGTRYPHEQYF
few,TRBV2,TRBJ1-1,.,CASRTGIRETEAFF
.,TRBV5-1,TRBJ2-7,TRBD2,CASSLVRGGRYEQYF
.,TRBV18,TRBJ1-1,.,CASSPTGGEGTEAFF
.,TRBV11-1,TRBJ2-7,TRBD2,CASSLAGGREQYF
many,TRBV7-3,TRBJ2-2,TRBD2,CASSGSGRENTGELFF
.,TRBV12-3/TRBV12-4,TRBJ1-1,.,CASSFSRAEAFF
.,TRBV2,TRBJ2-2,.,CASSLRGSLNTGELFF
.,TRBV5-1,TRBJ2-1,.,CASSEDGSSYNEQFF
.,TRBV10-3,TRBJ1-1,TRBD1,CAISEEGGSRTEAFF
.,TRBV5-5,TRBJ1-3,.,CASSWAQKASSGNTIYF
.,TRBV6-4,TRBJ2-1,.,CASSVRRGNEQFF
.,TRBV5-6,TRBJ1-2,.,CASSLRGYGYTF
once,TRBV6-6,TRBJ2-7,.,CASSPRDEQYF
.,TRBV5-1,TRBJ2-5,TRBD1,CASSLAGQGTQYF
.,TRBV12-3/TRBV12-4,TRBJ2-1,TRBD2,CASSRGGANEQFF
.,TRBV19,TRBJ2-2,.,CASSIAGGPIGELFF
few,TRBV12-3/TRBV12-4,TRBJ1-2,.,CASREQDPYGYTF
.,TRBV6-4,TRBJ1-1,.,CASSDSQTNTEAFF
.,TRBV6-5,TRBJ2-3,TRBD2,CASSLGGGYTDTQYF